Listed below are T cell receptor beta chains from one sample, sequenced in a study of identical twins. Using its own MiXCR run on the 5' RACE reads, TCRdb lists one record per CDR3 protein. The table lists approximately 690,000 distinct CDR3 sequences, approximately 6% of them singletons, with 1.5% to 2% in the top ten. Sequenced sample: naive T cells sorted from blood. Receptors originate from a man between 18 and 35 years old in good health. The conserved cysteine and the conserved F or W are not part of the CDR3 here.

V gene: TRBV20-1; J gene: TRBJ1-2; CDR3 protein: SARNAGTPIGGYT
V gene: TRBV18; J gene: TRBJ2-3; CDR3 protein: ASSPSGTSRLVQY
V gene: TRBV21-1; J gene: TRBJ2-3; CDR3 protein: ASSKRRWEDSTDTQY
V gene: TRBV12-3/TRBV12-4; J gene: TRBJ2-1; CDR3 protein: ASSLTRASYNEQF
V gene: TRBV18; J gene: TRBJ2-3; CDR3 protein: ASSPLGREYEDTQY
V gene: TRBV11-2; J gene: TRBJ2-7; CDR3 protein: ASSLDSPSPYEQY
V gene: TRBV27; J gene: TRBJ2-1; CDR3 protein: ASSSTPGSNEQF
V gene: TRBV10-1; J gene: TRBJ2-2; CDR3 protein: ASSDLAGAGELF
V gene: TRBV9; J gene: TRBJ1-1; CDR3 protein: ASSEGNTEAF
V gene: TRBV20-1; J gene: TRBJ2-1; CDR3 protein: SARVPDEQF
V gene: TRBV5-1; J gene: TRBJ2-7; CDR3 protein: ASSVRDSYEQY
V gene: TRBV12-3/TRBV12-4; J gene: TRBJ2-7; CDR3 protein: ASSLRTGYYEQY
V gene: TRBV7-2; J gene: TRBJ2-7; CDR3 protein: ASSFGVAYEQY
V gene: TRBV5-1; J gene: TRBJ2-6; CDR3 protein: ASSLSWAQPSGANVLT
V gene: TRBV12-3/TRBV12-4; J gene: TRBJ2-3; CDR3 protein: ASSFEGNTDTQY
V gene: TRBV3-1; J gene: TRBJ2-5; CDR3 protein: ASSQGLTSGRAVGETQY
V gene: TRBV18; J gene: TRBJ1-1; CDR3 protein: ASSPAGQGMNTEAF
V gene: TRBV5-6; J gene: TRBJ1-5; CDR3 protein: ASSFGQGNQPQN
V gene: TRBV11-2; J gene: TRBJ2-3; CDR3 protein: ASSLGADPSSTDTQY
V gene: TRBV20-1; J gene: TRBJ2-3; CDR3 protein: SATKDSGTTDTQY
V gene: TRBV19; J gene: TRBJ2-1; CDR3 protein: ASSIDTSGMKGNEQF
V gene: TRBV6-2/TRBV6-3; J gene: TRBJ2-1; CDR3 protein: ASSSLTSGRGSYNEQF
V gene: TRBV11-2; J gene: TRBJ1-2; CDR3 protein: ASSLDAGLDYT
V gene: TRBV7-7; J gene: TRBJ2-1; CDR3 protein: ASSLEAGANEQF
V gene: TRBV20-1; J gene: TRBJ2-2; CDR3 protein: SARDWLAGATNTGELF
V gene: TRBV18; J gene: TRBJ2-3; CDR3 protein: ASSPGLAYTDTQY
V gene: TRBV20-1; J gene: TRBJ1-1; CDR3 protein: SARRQGWVTEAF
V gene: TRBV7-9; J gene: TRBJ1-1; CDR3 protein: ASSLSNTEAF
V gene: TRBV10-3; J gene: TRBJ2-1; CDR3 protein: AITGTSGRLYNEQF
V gene: TRBV5-1; J gene: TRBJ1-4; CDR3 protein: ASSLQTGLGEKLF
V gene: TRBV3-1; J gene: TRBJ1-3; CDR3 protein: ASSQDHSGNTIY
V gene: TRBV20-1; J gene: TRBJ1-1; CDR3 protein: SANLQAEAF
V gene: TRBV6-2/TRBV6-3; J gene: TRBJ2-1; CDR3 protein: ATGSSGLAGEEQF
V gene: TRBV29-1; J gene: TRBJ2-1; CDR3 protein: SVSGPNHNEQF
V gene: TRBV6-6; J gene: TRBJ1-5; CDR3 protein: ASSYPGNQPQH
V gene: TRBV20-1; J gene: TRBJ1-2; CDR3 protein: SASESLANYGYT
V gene: TRBV5-1; J gene: TRBJ2-7; CDR3 protein: ASGPDRGNYEQY
V gene: TRBV4-3; J gene: TRBJ2-1; CDR3 protein: ASSQDARVYYNEQF
V gene: TRBV11-1; J gene: TRBJ2-7; CDR3 protein: ASSLRAGPGHYEQY
V gene: TRBV12-3/TRBV12-4; J gene: TRBJ2-5; CDR3 protein: ASSAFGETQY
V gene: TRBV12-3/TRBV12-4; J gene: TRBJ2-1; CDR3 protein: ASSLDVPSNEQF
V gene: TRBV7-8; J gene: TRBJ2-1; CDR3 protein: ASSLVRAEQF
V gene: TRBV24-1; J gene: TRBJ2-3; CDR3 protein: ATSWTSGRNTDTQY
V gene: TRBV12-3/TRBV12-4; J gene: TRBJ2-2; CDR3 protein: ASSLLAYTGELF
V gene: TRBV10-3; J gene: TRBJ2-7; CDR3 protein: AISGGEPGEQY
V gene: TRBV27; J gene: TRBJ1-5; CDR3 protein: ASSPFAGNQPQH